The 23 T cell receptor beta chains listed next were all sequenced from one sample in a study of Ad26.COV2.S vaccination and SARS-CoV-2 variants. The repertoire was sequenced with immunoSEQ multiplex PCR; TCRdb's copy has only in-frame clones and lacks some. The sample includes more than 150,000 clones, roughly 89% of them seen just once. The sample in question was peripheral blood, obtained after recovery from COVID-19. Every receptor here comes from a human donor who had recovered from COVID-19.

The rearrangement links TRBV5-6 to TRBJ2-1; weak D call: TRBD1 (5 bases). Germline assignment: CDR1 SGHDT and CDR2 YYEEEE. Trimming pared 0 bases from V and 9 bases from J, leaving 10 bases between. The CDR3 sequence is 13 residues long. The CDR3 DNA follows: TGTGCCAGCAGCTTGGTAGGGGTCCCTGAGCAGTTCTTC. Its translation: CASSLVGVPEQFF.

The chain carries TRBV25-1 and TRBJ2-7, with D maybe TRBD2 (5 bases). V lost 9 bases, J lost 2 bases, and 14 bases lay in between. The CDR3 totals 13 residues. Germline CDR1 reads MGHDK; CDR2 reads SYGVNS. The CDR3 coding sequence is TGTGCCAGTAGTCTGGGAGCGACCTACGAGCAGTACTTC. Encoded protein: CASSLGATYEQYF.

In this sample, this clone turned up once. The rearrangement joins TRBV6-5 to TRBJ2-5, with D perhaps TRBD1 (6 bases). The ends were cut back, 10 bases at V and 3 bases at J, with 15 bases in the middle. CDR3 size: 13 residues. The germline V gene has CDR1 MNHEY and CDR2 SVGAGI. Here the CDR3 reads CANAGTKEETQYF. As DNA, the CDR3 is TGTGCCAACGCCGGGACAAAGGAAGAGACCCAGTACTTC.

The chain combines TRBV6-2 or TRBV6-3 with TRBJ2-7; no firm D call. Germline V gene data show CDR1 as MNHEY and CDR2 as SVGEGT. There are 14 residues in the CDR3. Deletions cut 0 bases from V and 6 bases from J, with 12 bases between. CDR3 amino acids: CASSYSAPKGEQYF. CDR3 nucleotides: TGTGCCAGCAGTTACTCGGCCCCGAAGGGCGAGCAGTACTTC.

This clone was picked up one time. This chain uses TRBV28 with TRBJ2-3; TRBD2 is a possible D gene (6 bases). Germline loops: CDR1 MDHEN, CDR2 SYDVKM. Deletions cut 3 bases from V and 1 base from J, with 11 bases between. This CDR3 comprises 15 residues. The CDR3 DNA follows: TGTGCCAGCAGTTTGGGGCGGGGCGGCACAGATACGCAGTATTTT. Translated, it gives CASSLGRGGTDTQYF. Full variable domain (rest looked up from reference TRBV28 and TRBJ2-3): DVKVTQSSRYLVKRTGEKVFLECVQDMDHENMFWYRQDPGLGLRLIYFSYDVKMKEKGDIPEGYSVSREKKERFSLILESASTNQTSMYLCASSLGRGGTDTQYFGPGTRLTVL.

The chain combines TRBV11-2 with TRBJ2-7, with D hard to call. Trimming pared 2 bases from V and 0 bases from J, leaving 8 bases between. The CDR3 has 14 amino acids. Per germline, CDR1 SGHAT and CDR2 FQNNGV. The CDR3 DNA follows: TGTGCCAGCAGCTTAAGAACATTCTCCTACGAGCAGTACTTC. Its protein product is CASSLRTFSYEQYF.

This clone showed up just a few times. The chain is built from TRBV11-2 and TRBJ2-1, with TRBD2 matching 8 bases. The CDR3 is made up of 14 amino acids. J lost 7 bases, V lost 5 bases, and 7 bases had no gene match. Germline V gives CDR1 SGHAT, CDR2 FQNNGV. CDR3 residues: CASSLAGGANEQFF. In DNA, the CDR3 is TGTGCCAGCAGCCTGGCGGGGGGCGCGAATGAGCAGTTCTTC.

This chain uses TRBV10-3 with TRBJ1-2, with D possibly TRBD1 on 6 matching bases. Trimming removed 7 bases from V and 4 bases from J, with 19 bases in between. The CDR3 is made up of 15 amino acids. From germline, CDR1 is ENHRY and CDR2 SYGVKD. The CDR3 loop is CAITSVGGYPYGYTF. CDR3 coding DNA: TGTGCCATCACCTCGGTGGGGGGCTATCCCTATGGCTACACCTTC.

The chain carries TRBV5-4 and TRBJ2-2; 8 nucleotides align to TRBD2. CDR1 and CDR2 from the germline V gene are SGHNT and YYREEE (reference sequence). J was trimmed by 5 bases and V by 2 bases; bases with no gene match: 14. CDR3 length: 18 amino acids. The DNA for the CDR3 is TGTGCCAGCAGCTTTCCTTGGAACGGGGGGGCTCCAACCGGGGAGCTGTTTTTT. This sequence encodes CASSFPWNGGAPTGELFF.

The CDR3 spells CASGIGTGVRSRKETQYF. CDR3 in DNA: TGCGCCAGCGGAATTGGGACAGGGGTCCGTAGTAGGAAAGAGACCCAGTACTTC. The V gene is TRBV5-1, the J gene TRBJ2-5; 10 bases agree with TRBD1. Germline CDR1 and CDR2: SGHRS and YFSETQ. CDR3 length: 18 residues. V gave up 7 bases and J gave up 3 bases; unmatched junction bases: 18.

This clone is a singleton in its sample. The genes are TRBV19 and TRBJ2-1; no clear D gene. Germline V CDR1 and CDR2: LNHDA, SQIVND (reference sequence). Trimming left V 5 bases short and J 2 bases short, with 13 bases between. The CDR3 has 15 amino acids. The CDR3 DNA reads TGTGCCAGTAGTGCGGCCAGGCACGCCTACAATGAGCAGTTCTTC. Its translation: CASSAARHAYNEQFF.

V and J are TRBV5-8 and TRBJ2-2; TRBD2 matches at 10 bases. Germline CDR1 is SGHTS and CDR2 is YDEGEE. The J segment lost 2 bases and the V segment lost 3 bases, leaving 4 bases of the junction unmatched. The CDR3 spans 16 residues. The CDR3, as DNA: TGTGCCAGCAGCTCATGGACTAGCGGAAACACCGGGGAGCTGTTTTTT. Translated, it gives CASSSWTSGNTGELFF.

The chain is built from TRBV2 and TRBJ1-2, with 7 bases fitting TRBD1. The CDR3 extends over 13 amino acids. V lost 6 bases, J lost 4 bases, and 5 bases stayed unmatched. Germline-derived CDR1 and CDR2 are SNHLY and FYNNEI. The CDR3 sequence: CASSRDSSYGYTF. CDR3 in DNA: TGTGCCAGCAGCAGGGACAGCAGCTATGGCTACACCTTC.

Concerning this clone itself: Relative to the germline gene, one junction end is altered; a read error may explain this. V usage is TRBV9 and J usage is TRBJ1-2; D might be TRBD1 (5 bases). From germline, CDR1 is SGDLS and CDR2 YYNGEE. This CDR3 has 14 residues. In nucleotides, the CDR3 is TGTGCCAGCACCGTAGGCGGGGCGGGGTATGGCTACACCTTC. Residues: CASTVGGAGYGYTF.

The V and J genes are TRBV7-9 and TRBJ1-6, with a tentative D call TRBD1 (5 bases). CDR1 and CDR2 from the germline V gene are SEHNR and FQNEAQ (reference sequence). V was trimmed by 1 base and J by 8 bases, leaving 9 bases between them. There are 14 residues in the CDR3. CDR3 DNA: TGTGCCAGCAGCTTAGGACAAGGGGATTCACCCCTCCACTTT. Translating gives CASSLGQGDSPLHF.

The V and J genes are TRBV30 and TRBJ2-7; D remains ambiguous. The V and J ends lost 3 bases and 7 bases respectively, with 16 bases between them. CDR3 length: 13 amino acids. Per the germline V gene, CDR1 is GTSNPN and CDR2 is SVGIG (reference sequence). CDR3 protein: CAWSLPGAREQYF. CDR3 coding DNA: TGTGCCTGGAGCCTTCCCGGAGCTAGGGAGCAGTACTTC.

V and J are TRBV7-9 and TRBJ2-7; D may be TRBD2 (7 bases). Between the trimmed V and J ends, which lost 9 bases and 0 bases, there was a span of 18 bases. Germline-derived CDR1 and CDR2 are SEHNR and FQNEAQ (reference sequence). The CDR3 sequence is 15 residues long. The CDR3 is CARRGSGTHSYEQYF. DNA of the CDR3: TGTGCCAGGAGGGGGAGCGGGACTCACTCCTACGAGCAGTACTTC. The full variable domain, its missing parts supplied by reference TRBV7-9 and TRBJ2-7, is DTGVSQNPRHKITKRGQNVTFRCDPISEHNRLYWYRQTLGQGPEFLTYFQNEAQLEKSRLLSDRFSAERPKGSFSTLEIQRTEQGDSAMYLCARRGSGTHSYEQYFGPGTRLTVT.

CDR3 residues: CASTKRGRTEAFF. The CDR3 DNA sequence: TGTGCCAGCACAAAGAGGGGGCGCACTGAAGCTTTCTTT. The gene calls are TRBV28 and TRBJ1-1; the match to TRBD1 covers 7 bases. V dropped 7 bases and J dropped 4; count of bases not matched to a gene: 6. The CDR3 loop spans 13 amino acids. Per germline, CDR1 MDHEN and CDR2 SYDVKM.

The gene calls are TRBV6-5 and TRBJ2-2; TRBD2 matches 7 bases. V lost 7 bases and J lost 3; bases outside the gene matches: 5. Germline V gives CDR1 MNHEY, CDR2 SVGAGI. The CDR3 contains 14 residues. CDR3: CASTILADTGELFF. The CDR3 region has the DNA TGTGCCAGCACCATCCTAGCGGACACCGGGGAGCTGTTTTTT.

The CDR3 DNA is TGTGCCAGCAGTTTACAACTAGCCCGAACCTACAATGAGCAGTTCTTC. Its protein is CASSLQLARTYNEQFF. J is TRBJ2-1 and V is TRBV27; weak D call: TRBD2 (6 bases). V dropped 2 bases and J dropped 2 bases, with 13 bases sitting between them. From germline, CDR1 is MNHEY and CDR2 SMNVEV (reference sequence). This CDR3 has 16 residues.

This clone has just one count. This sequence joins TRBV12-3 or TRBV12-4 and TRBJ1-2, with TRBD1 as a possible D gene (6 bases). The CDR3 is made up of 13 amino acids. V lost 10 bases and J 1 base, leaving 13 bases between the germline ends. In DNA form, the CDR3 reads TGTGCCACCAGGGGTCTTAATAACTATGGCTACACCTTC. Protein product: CATRGLNNYGYTF.

This clone was recorded only once. The V and J genes are TRBV7-8 and TRBJ2-5; D remains ambiguous. The CDR3 contains 14 residues. The V and J ends lost 5 bases and 2 bases respectively, with 12 bases between them. Germline CDR1 is SGHVS and CDR2 is FQNEAQ. The CDR3 sequence is CASSRAGNQETQYF. The DNA for the CDR3 is TGTGCCAGCAGCCGAGCCGGAAATCAAGAGACCCAGTACTTC.

The chain is built from TRBV7-8 and TRBJ1-2; D remains unclear. This CDR3 is built from 16 residues. Trimming stripped 1 base from V and 4 bases from J, with 16 bases between. The germline V gene encodes CDR1 SGHVS and CDR2 FQNEAQ. The CDR3 loop is CASSLGLPVSSYGYTF. The CDR3 bases are TGTGCCAGCAGCTTAGGACTACCGGTGTCTTCCTATGGCTACACCTTC.